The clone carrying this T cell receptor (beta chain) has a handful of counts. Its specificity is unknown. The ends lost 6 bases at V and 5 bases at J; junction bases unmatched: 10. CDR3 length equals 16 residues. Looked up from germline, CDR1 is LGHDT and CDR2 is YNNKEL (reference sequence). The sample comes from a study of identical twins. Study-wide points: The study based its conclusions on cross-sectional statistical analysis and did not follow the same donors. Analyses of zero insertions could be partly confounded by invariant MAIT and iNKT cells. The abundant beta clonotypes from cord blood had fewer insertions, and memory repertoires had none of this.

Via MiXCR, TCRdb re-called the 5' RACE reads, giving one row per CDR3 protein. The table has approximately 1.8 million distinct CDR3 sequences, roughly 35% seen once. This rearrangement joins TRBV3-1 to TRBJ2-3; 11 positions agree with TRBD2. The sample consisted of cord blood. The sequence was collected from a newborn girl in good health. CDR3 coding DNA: TGTGCCAGCAGTCATGGGACTAGCGGATTAGGAGATACGCAGTATTTT. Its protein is CASSHGTSGLGDTQYF.